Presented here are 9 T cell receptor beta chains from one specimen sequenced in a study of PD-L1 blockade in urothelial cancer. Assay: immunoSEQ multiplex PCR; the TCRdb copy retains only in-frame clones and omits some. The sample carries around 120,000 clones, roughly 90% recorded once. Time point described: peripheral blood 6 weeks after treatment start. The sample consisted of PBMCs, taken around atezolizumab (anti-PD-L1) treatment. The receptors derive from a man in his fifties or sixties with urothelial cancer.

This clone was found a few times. Here the CDR3 DNA reads TGTGCCAGCAGCTACATTACCGGGACTAGCGTCGATGAGCAGTTCTTC. As protein: CASSYITGTSVDEQFF. This sequence joins TRBV11-2 and TRBJ2-1; 10 bases fit TRBD2. V shed 4 bases and J 8 bases; nucleotides not matched to a gene: 11. CDR3 size: 16 residues. Germline values: CDR1 SGHAT, CDR2 FQNNGV.

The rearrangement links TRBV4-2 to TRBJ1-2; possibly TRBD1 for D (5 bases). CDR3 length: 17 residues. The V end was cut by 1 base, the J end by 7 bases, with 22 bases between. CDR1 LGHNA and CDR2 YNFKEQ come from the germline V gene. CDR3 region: CASSQAAGGGGVGGYTF. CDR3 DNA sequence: TGTGCCAGCAGCCAAGCCGCCGGTGGCGGGGGGGTGGGTGGCTACACCTTC.

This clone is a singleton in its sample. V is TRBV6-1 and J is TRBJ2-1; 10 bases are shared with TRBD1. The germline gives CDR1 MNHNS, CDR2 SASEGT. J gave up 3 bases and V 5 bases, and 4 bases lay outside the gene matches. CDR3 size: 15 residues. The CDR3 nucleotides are TGTGCCAGCAGTTTGACAGGGGGCTTCTACAATGAGCAGTTCTTC. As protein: CASSLTGGFYNEQFF.

In DNA, the CDR3 is TGTGCCAGCAGCAGAGCGGGGGGGGTCTACAATGAGCAGTTCTTC. Its translation is CASSRAGGVYNEQFF. The V gene is TRBV9, the J gene TRBJ2-1; 10 nucleotides line up with TRBD2. This CDR3 has 15 amino acids. V was pared by 4 bases and J by 3 bases, with 4 bases of the junction left unmatched. Germline CDR1 is SGDLS and CDR2 is YYNGEE.

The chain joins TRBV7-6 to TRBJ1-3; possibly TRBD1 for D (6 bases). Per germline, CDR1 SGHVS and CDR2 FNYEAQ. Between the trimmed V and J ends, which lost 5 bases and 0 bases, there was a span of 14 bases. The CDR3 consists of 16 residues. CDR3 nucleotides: TGTGCCAGCAGCCGGTCCGGACAGCCCTCTGGAAACACCATATATTTT. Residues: CASSRSGQPSGNTIYF.

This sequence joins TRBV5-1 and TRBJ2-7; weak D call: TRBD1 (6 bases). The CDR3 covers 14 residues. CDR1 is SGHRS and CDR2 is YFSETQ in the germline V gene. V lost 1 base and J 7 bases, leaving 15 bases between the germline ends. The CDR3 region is CASSLMDSLAEQYF. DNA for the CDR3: TGCGCCAGCAGCTTGATGGACAGCCTCGCGGAGCAGTACTTC.

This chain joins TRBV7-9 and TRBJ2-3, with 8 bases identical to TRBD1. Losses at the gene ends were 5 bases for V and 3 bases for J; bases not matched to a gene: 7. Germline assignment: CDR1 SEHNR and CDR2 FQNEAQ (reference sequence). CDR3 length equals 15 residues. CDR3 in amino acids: CASSQTGGRTDTQYF. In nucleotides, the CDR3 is TGTGCCAGCAGCCAAACAGGGGGTAGAACAGATACGCAGTATTTT.

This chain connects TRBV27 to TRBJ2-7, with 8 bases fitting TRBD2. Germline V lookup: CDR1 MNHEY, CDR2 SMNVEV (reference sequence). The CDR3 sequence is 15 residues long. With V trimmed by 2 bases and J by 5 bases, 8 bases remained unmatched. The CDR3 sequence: CASSLESGGRNEQYF. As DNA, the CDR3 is TGTGCCAGCAGTTTAGAGAGCGGGGGCCGCAACGAGCAGTACTTC.

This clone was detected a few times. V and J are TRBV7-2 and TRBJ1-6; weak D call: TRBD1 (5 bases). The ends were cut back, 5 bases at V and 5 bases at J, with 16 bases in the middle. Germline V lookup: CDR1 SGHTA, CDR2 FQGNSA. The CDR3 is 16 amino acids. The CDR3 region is CASSPYRGINNSPLHF. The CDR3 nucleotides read TGTGCCAGCAGCCCCTACCGGGGGATCAATAATTCACCCCTCCACTTT.